The sequence of this T cell receptor beta chain was determined in a study of Graves' ophthalmopathy and Graves' hyperthyroidism. This clonotype came up a few times. Amplification of TCR beta CDR3 regions used RNA transcripts. HTBI primers served in a first-round RT-PCR, which a second-round multiplex PCR followed. TCRdb reprocessed the multiplex PCR reads with MiXCR, giving one entry per CDR3 protein. The sample includes 200,000 to 250,000 distinct CDR3 sequences, 45% of them seen just once. There are 16 residues in the CDR3. Germline V gene data show CDR1 as SGHRS and CDR2 as YFSETQ. Trimming at V came to 4 bases and at J to 2 bases, leaving 5 bases not matched to a gene. PBMCs were density-gradient isolated from 10 ml fresh blood.

V usage is TRBV5-1 and J usage is TRBJ2-5; TRBD2 matches at 13 bases. The receptor was derived from an adult man with Graves' ophthalmopathy. Sequencing used peripheral blood. CDR3 residues: CASSPGTSGAQETQYF. The CDR3, as DNA: TGCGCCAGCAGCCCCGGGACTAGCGGGGCTCAAGAGACCCAGTACTTC.